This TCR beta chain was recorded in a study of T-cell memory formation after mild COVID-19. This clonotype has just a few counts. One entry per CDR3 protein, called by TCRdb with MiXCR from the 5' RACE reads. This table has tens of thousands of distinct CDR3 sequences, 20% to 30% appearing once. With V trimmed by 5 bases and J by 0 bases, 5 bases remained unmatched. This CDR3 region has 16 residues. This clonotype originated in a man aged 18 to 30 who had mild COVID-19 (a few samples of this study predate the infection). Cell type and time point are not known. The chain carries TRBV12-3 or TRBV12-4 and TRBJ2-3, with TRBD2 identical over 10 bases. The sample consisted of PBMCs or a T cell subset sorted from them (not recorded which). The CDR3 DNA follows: TGTGCCAGCAGTCTTCCGGGACTAGCGAGCACAGATACGCAGTATTTT. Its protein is CASSLPGLASTDTQYF.